Presented here are 11 T cell receptor beta chains from one specimen sequenced in a study of T cells after posttransplantation cyclophosphamide. The assay was immunoSEQ multiplex PCR, and TCRdb's table has in-frame clones only and misses some. The table records approximately 3,900 clones, about 75% of them present only once. What was sequenced was memory CD8+ T cells sorted from blood. Every receptor here comes from a man in his fifties.

V usage is TRBV5-1 and J usage is TRBJ2-5, with 14 bases lining up with TRBD2. In germline, CDR1 is SGHRS, CDR2 YFSETQ. CDR3 length: 17 amino acids. V lost 7 bases, J lost 1 base, and 9 bases stayed unmatched. CDR3 in DNA: TGCGCCAGCGTATTGGAGGGACTAGCGGGAGCCCAAGAGACCCAGTACTTC. It encodes CASVLEGLAGAQETQYF.

This clone was detected once. The chain combines TRBV27 with TRBJ2-7, with TRBD1 matching over 12 bases. The germline V gene has CDR1 MNHEY and CDR2 SMNVEV (reference sequence). There are 14 residues in the CDR3. Trimming removed 10 bases from V and 4 bases from J; junction bases left unmatched: 8. CDR3: CATGPGQGAYEQYF. CDR3 nucleotides: TGTGCCACCGGACCGGGACAGGGGGCATACGAGCAGTACTTC.

The rearrangement joins TRBV7-2 to TRBJ1-1; D unresolved. CDR3 length: 15 residues. V lost 5 bases, J lost 0 bases, and 13 bases lay in between. From germline, CDR1 is SGHTA and CDR2 FQGNSA. CDR3 sequence: CASSPGVGLNTEAFF. CDR3 in DNA: TGTGCCAGCAGCCCCGGGGTCGGTCTGAACACTGAAGCTTTCTTT.

This sequence joins TRBV6-1 and TRBJ1-6, with 11 positions matching TRBD1. The CDR3 sequence is 15 residues long. The V and J ends lost 6 bases and 7 bases, in that order; junction bases with no gene match: 5. Germline assignment: CDR1 MNHNS and CDR2 SASEGT. The CDR3 reads CASRPGQGANSPLHF. The CDR3 region has the DNA TGTGCCAGCAGACCCGGACAGGGGGCGAATTCACCCCTCCACTTT.

V usage is TRBV11-3 and J usage is TRBJ2-5; D may be TRBD2 (5 bases). The assigned J gene may be wrong: the sequence end matches TRBJ2-7 better. Germline V gene data show CDR1 as SGHNT and CDR2 as YENEEA. This CDR3 has 15 residues. The CDR3 DNA reads TGTGCCAGCAGCCCTCGCCGGGGTCCCTCCTACGAGCAGTACTTC. As protein: CASSPRRGPSYEQYF.

The CDR3 DNA reads TGTGCCAGCTCACCACTTGGGGCGGGAGGAGTCGGCGAGCAGTACTTC. Translated, it gives CASSPLGAGGVGEQYF. The J gene is TRBJ2-7, the V gene TRBV18; 8 bases match TRBD2. The germline gives CDR1 KGHSH, CDR2 LQKENI. The CDR3 is 16 residues long. Trimming removed 1 base from V and 6 bases from J; junction bases left unmatched: 11.

This chain links TRBV6-6 with TRBJ2-2; tentatively, D is TRBD1 (5 bases). The V gene's germline CDR1 is MNHNY and CDR2 SVGAGI (reference sequence). This CDR3 has 15 residues. V shed 0 bases and J shed 4 bases, with 9 bases lying between them. DNA for the CDR3: TGTGCCAGCAGTTACTCCCCAGGGCCCACCGGGGAGCTGTTTTTT. Protein sequence: CASSYSPGPTGELFF.

This chain connects TRBV28 to TRBJ1-1, with 7 bases identical to TRBD1. CDR3 size: 13 residues. Trimming removed 2 bases from V and 7 bases from J; junction bases left unmatched: 4. The germline gives CDR1 MDHEN, CDR2 SYDVKM. CDR3 protein: CASSLVDRVEAFF. Here the CDR3 DNA reads TGTGCCAGCAGTTTAGTAGACAGGGTTGAAGCTTTCTTT.

This clone was counted between two and nine times. The chain has TRBV13 and TRBJ1-5; TRBD1 agrees at 8 bases. V dropped 5 bases and J dropped 7; count of bases not matched to a gene: 10. The CDR3 contains 15 residues. Germline assignment: CDR1 PRHDT and CDR2 FYEKMQ (reference sequence). CDR3 protein: CASSLMAGGDQPQHF. The CDR3 DNA sequence: TGTGCCAGCAGCCTTATGGCAGGGGGCGACCAGCCCCAGCATTTT.

As to this clone: Germline and junction disagree at one end, which may indicate a read error. This chain uses TRBV11-2 with TRBJ2-1, with no clear D. CDR3 length equals 13 residues. Germline CDR1 is SGHAT and CDR2 is FQNNGV. CDR3 nucleotide sequence: TGTGCCAGCAGCCTAGAGTCAGTAAATGAGCAGTTCTTC. Translation: CASSLESVNEQFF.

This clone is termed large (0.1 to 1%). This chain uses TRBV21-1 with TRBJ2-5; the table's D call, TRBD2, has no DNA check behind it. TRBV21-1 is classified as a pseudogene. The CDR3 totals 16 residues. CDR3 in amino acids: CASSKLLAGFQETQYF. CDR3 sequence (DNA): TGTGCCAGCAGCAAACTACTAGCGGGGTTCCAAGAGACCCAGTACTTC.